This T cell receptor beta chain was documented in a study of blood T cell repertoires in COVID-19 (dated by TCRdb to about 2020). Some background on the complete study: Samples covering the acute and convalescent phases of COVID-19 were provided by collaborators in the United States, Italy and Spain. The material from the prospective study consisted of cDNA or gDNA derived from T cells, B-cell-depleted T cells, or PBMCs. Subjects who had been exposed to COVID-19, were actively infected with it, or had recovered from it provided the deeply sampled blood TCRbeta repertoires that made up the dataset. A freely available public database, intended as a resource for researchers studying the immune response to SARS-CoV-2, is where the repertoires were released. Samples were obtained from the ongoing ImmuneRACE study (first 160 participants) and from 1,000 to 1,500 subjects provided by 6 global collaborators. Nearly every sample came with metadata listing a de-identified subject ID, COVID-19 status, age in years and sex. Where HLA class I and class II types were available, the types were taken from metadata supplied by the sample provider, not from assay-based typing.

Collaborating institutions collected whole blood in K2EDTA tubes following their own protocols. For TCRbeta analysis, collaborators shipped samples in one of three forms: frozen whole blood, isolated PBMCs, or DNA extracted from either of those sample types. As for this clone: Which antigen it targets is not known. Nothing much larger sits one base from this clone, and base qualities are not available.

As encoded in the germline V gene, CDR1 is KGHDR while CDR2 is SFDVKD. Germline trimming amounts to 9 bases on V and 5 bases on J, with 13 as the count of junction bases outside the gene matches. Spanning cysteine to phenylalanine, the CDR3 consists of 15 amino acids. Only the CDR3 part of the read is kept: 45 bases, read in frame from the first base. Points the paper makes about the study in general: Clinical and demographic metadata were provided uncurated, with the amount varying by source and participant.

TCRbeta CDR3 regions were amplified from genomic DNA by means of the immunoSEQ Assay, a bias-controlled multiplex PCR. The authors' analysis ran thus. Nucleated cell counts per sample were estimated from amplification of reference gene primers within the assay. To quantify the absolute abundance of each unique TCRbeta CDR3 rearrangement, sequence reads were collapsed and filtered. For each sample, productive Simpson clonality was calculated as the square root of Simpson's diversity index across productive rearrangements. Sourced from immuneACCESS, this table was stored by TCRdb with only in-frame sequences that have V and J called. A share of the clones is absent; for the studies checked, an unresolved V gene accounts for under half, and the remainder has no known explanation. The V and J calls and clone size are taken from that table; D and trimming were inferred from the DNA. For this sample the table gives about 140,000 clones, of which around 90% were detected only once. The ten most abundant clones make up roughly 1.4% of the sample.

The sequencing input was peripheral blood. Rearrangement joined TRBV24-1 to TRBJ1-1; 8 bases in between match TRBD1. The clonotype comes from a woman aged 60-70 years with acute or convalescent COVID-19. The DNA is TGTGCCACCTCCCCCCACAGGGGGGCTAATACTGAAGCTTTCTTT. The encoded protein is CATSPHRGANTEAFF.